This TCR beta chain was recorded in a study of T cell responses to AZD1222 COVID-19 vaccine. Notes on the study in general: As reported, nearly half of all spike-specific TCRs target variant regions that are unmutated. Samples come after the peak T cell response, not at day 14. There were vaccine-associated CD4 TCRs across spike, dominant at 160-218 and 743-854.

The table lists this clone with a few counts. Its target is unknown. Measured with immunoSEQ multiplex PCR; TCRdb has only the in-frame clones, and not every one. The sample shows more than 100,000 clones, around 87% of them seen only once. Source: peripheral blood, taken on day 0 of AZD1222 vaccination. This clonotype originated in an adult in good health.

CDR3 nucleotide sequence: TGTGCCAGCAGTTTGTCGGCGAGGAGTGGCTACACCTTC. It specifies CASSLSARSGYTF. The V call is TRBV27, the J call TRBJ1-2; no reliable D call. The CDR3 spans 13 residues. In germline, CDR1 is MNHEY, CDR2 SMNVEV (reference sequence). The ends were cut back, 3 bases at V and 7 bases at J, with 12 bases in the middle.